The entry below describes one T cell receptor (beta chain). The clone's antigen remains unknown. Per-base qualities were not stored, and no clone one base away is much larger. Instrument used: Illumina NovaSeq 6000. TCRalpha and TCRbeta cDNA libraries were constructed by 5'RACE with constant-segment primers, with sample barcodes and unique molecular identifiers being introduced. RNA was extracted from every sample with Trizol reagent. The libraries were amplified in two PCR steps, and the second step added a second sample barcode and Illumina TruSeq adapters. Sequencing of the libraries was done on an Illumina NovaSeq, producing 2 x 150 bp paired-end reads. The source study handled its data this way. Demultiplexing of reads and collapsing into UMI-guided consensus sequences were performed with migec v1.2.7. Using mixcr v2.1.11, the UMI consensuses were aligned to TRA and TRB V and J templates and assembled into clonotypes. Expanded or contracted clonotypes were those called significant by both edgeR and NoisET, with noise models trained on biological replicates. For edgeR calls, the cutoffs were a false discovery rate-adjusted p below 0.01 and a log2 fold-change threshold of 1. As an exploratory analysis of dynamics, PCA with hierarchical clustering was applied to max-normalized trajectories of the 1000 most abundant clonotypes. Separately sequenced CD4+ and CD8+ repertoires were used to assign a CD4 or CD8 phenotype to each responding clone. Using fastp trimming at Q25 and MiXCR clonotype assembly, TCRdb reanalyzed the public sequencing data and kept in-frame beta chains. Rows with one shared CDR3 protein collapse into an entry with the most common genes and DNA. TCRdb's processing, not the study's, gives the V and J calls here. The sample records around 82,000 distinct CDR3 sequences, roughly 12% of which are singletons. The top ten clonotypes cover about 40% of the sample.

V and J are truncated by 3 bases and 5 bases respectively, leaving an intervening sequence of 19 bases. CDR1 and CDR2 were assigned from the germline V gene as MGHRA and YSYEKL. Counted from cysteine to phenylalanine, this CDR3 has 16 amino acids. Here the CDR3 DNA is all that survives: 48 bases in frame from base 1. This specimen comes from a study of T-cell memory formation after mild COVID-19 (dated by TCRdb to about 2021). In the study overall: TCR sequence clusters from the two donors were found to be largely donor specific. In a couple of donors, T-cell clones that expanded and contracted after mild COVID-19 were tracked by sequencing TCRalpha and TCRbeta repertoires over time. Two young, previously healthy adult volunteers made up the cohort, one male and one female. Study-wide findings and limitations: Some responding clones were found in pre-infection memory, which suggests that pre-existing cross-reactive memory T cells took part in the SARS-CoV-2 response. SARS-CoV-2 specificity was not confirmed for the second-wave clones peaking on day 37. Contracting CD4+ clones appeared mostly in the CM and EM memory subsets, whereas CD8+ clones were enriched in EMRA. From day 15 to 85, contracting clones showed balanced CD4/CD8 phenotypes, whereas a second wave of clones that expanded from day 15 to 37 leaned towards CD4+. Only two mild cases were covered in the study, and larger cohorts including severe cases with pre-infection samples were considered necessary.

Ficoll-Paque density gradient centrifugation was used to isolate PBMCs. Input material: PBMCs or a T cell subset sorted from them (not recorded which). The V and J segments used are TRBV4-1 and TRBJ1-1; TRBD1 could be the D gene, as 6 bases match. This clonotype originated in a man between 18 and 29 years old who had mild COVID-19 (a few samples of this study predate the infection). The sample titles of this study are shuffled in the database, so cell type and time point are left out; the donor was told from shared clones. DNA sequence: TGCGCCAGCAGCCAGGAAGGCCGAGTCAGGGGTACTGAAGCTTTCTTT. This sequence encodes CASSQEGRVRGTEAFF.